This TCR beta chain was sequenced in a study of blood T cell repertoires in COVID-19. Using immunoSEQ multiplex PCR, the repertoire was profiled, and TCRdb retains in-frame clones only, with some absent. The sample carries 80,000 to 95,000 clones, about four fifths recorded once. The CDR3 has 14 residues. J gave up 7 bases and V 7 bases, and 5 bases lay outside the gene matches. Germline values: CDR1 MNHNY, CDR2 SVGAGI (reference sequence). Material for sequencing was peripheral blood. The V gene is TRBV6-6, the J gene TRBJ1-6; 9 bases are shared with TRBD1. The origin of this receptor is a man older than 75 with COVID-19, enrolled during active disease. CDR3 sequence (DNA): TGTGCCAGCACCCATGGACAGGGGAATTCACCCCTCCACTTT. Encoded protein: CASTHGQGNSPLHF.